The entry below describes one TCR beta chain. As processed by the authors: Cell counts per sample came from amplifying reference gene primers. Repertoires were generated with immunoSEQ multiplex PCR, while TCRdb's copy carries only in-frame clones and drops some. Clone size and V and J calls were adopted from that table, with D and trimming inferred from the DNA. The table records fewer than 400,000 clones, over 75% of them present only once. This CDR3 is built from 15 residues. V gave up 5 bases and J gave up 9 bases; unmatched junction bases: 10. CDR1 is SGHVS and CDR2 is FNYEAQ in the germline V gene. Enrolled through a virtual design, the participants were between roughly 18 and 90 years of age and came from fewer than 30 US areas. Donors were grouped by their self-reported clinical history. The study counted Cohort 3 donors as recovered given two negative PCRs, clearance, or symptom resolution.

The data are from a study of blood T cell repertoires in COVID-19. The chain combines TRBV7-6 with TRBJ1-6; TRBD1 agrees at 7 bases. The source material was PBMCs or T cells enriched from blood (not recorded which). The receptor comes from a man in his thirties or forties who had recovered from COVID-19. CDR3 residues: CASSLGTDRSSPLHF. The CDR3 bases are TGTGCCAGCAGCCTGGGGACAGATCGGAGTTCACCCCTCCACTTT.